A selection of T cell receptor beta chains follows, all from one sample in a study of T cells in Graves' hyperthyroidism and ophthalmopathy. MiXCR, run by TCRdb on the multiplex PCR reads, gives a single entry per CDR3 protein. The top ten clones hold less than 75% of a sample with about 360,000 distinct CDR3 sequences, 25% of them seen once. Sequences were obtained from blood. These receptors came from a man in his fifties with Graves' hyperthyroidism. CDR3s include the opening cysteine and the closing phenylalanine or tryptophan. D genes are given only for firm matches. Size tells how often a clone was seen (once, few, many) or the class of an expanded clone, and some rows leave it out.

>TRBJ2-1|TRBV10-3|.|TRBD2
TGTGCCACCATAACTAGCGGGGAGTACAATGAGCAGTTCTTC
CATITSGEYNEQFF
>TRBJ2-7|TRBV15|.|TRBD2
TGTGCCACCAGCGGTTCCCTTGGGCTAGCGGGAGTCCACGAGCAGTACTTC
CATSGSLGLAGVHEQYF
>TRBJ2-7|TRBV2|few|.
TGTGCCAGCAGTAGAATGGATGAGGGATACTACGAGCAGTACTTC
CASSRMDEGYYEQYF
>TRBJ2-7|TRBV5-1|few|TRBD2
TGCGCCAGCAGCGGTGTACTAGCGGGAATGGGCGAGCAGTACTTC
CASSGVLAGMGEQYF
>TRBJ2-6|TRBV3-1|.|.
TGTGCCAGCAGCCAAGAGCAGGGTCTAAGCTCTGGGGCCAACGTCCTGACTTTC
CASSQEQGLSSGANVLTF
>TRBJ1-3|TRBV2|.|TRBD1
TGTGCCAGCAGTGATCGAATGACAGGGACTGGAAACACCATATATTTT
CASSDRMTGTGNTIYF
>TRBJ2-3|TRBV2|many|TRBD2
TGTGCCAGCAGGCGACTAGCGGGAGCGACAGATACGCAGTATTTT
CASRRLAGATDTQYF
>TRBJ1-5|TRBV27|.|TRBD1
TGTGCCAGCAGTCCGGACAGGGGGCAGGGGCAGCCCCAGCATTTT
CASSPDRGQGQPQHF
>TRBJ2-2|TRBV30|few|TRBD2
TGTGCCTGGAGTGCCCTACCCCTAGCGGGATTCGCCGGGGAGCTGTTTTTT
CAWSALPLAGFAGELFF
>TRBJ2-3|TRBV12-3/TRBV12-4|.|.
TGTGCCAGCAGTTTCGGGGGTCCTAGCACAGATACGCAGTATTTT
CASSFGGPSTDTQYF
>TRBJ1-6|TRBV12-3/TRBV12-4|few|.
TGTGCCAGCAGTTTCGGTGAATCACCCCTCCACTTT
CASSFGESPLHF
>TRBJ2-1|TRBV20-1|few|TRBD2
TGCAGCGGAACAGAGACTAGCCAAAATGAGCAGTTCTTC
CSGTETSQNEQFF
>TRBJ2-3|TRBV18|many|.
TGTGCCAGCTCAGCGAGCAGGGAAGATACGCAGTATTTT
CASSASREDTQYF
>TRBJ2-7|TRBV11-3|many|.
TGTGCCAGCAGCGGGGAATGGACCTACGAGCAGTACTTC
CASSGEWTYEQYF
>TRBJ1-5|TRBV28|many|.
TGTGCCAGCAGTTTTACTGATAGCAATCAGCCCCAGCATTTT
CASSFTDSNQPQHF
>TRBJ2-2|TRBV25-1|.|TRBD2
TGTGCCAGCAGTGAACCCGGGGGTAGCGGGACGTTCACCGGGGAGCTGTTTTTT
CASSEPGGSGTFTGELFF
>TRBJ2-1|TRBV28|few|.
TGTGCCAGCACCCGGGGGAATGAGCAGTTCTTC
CASTRGNEQFF
>TRBJ2-7|TRBV9|few|.
TGTGCCAGCAGCGTAAGAGGGGCTGGGGACGAGCAGTACTTC
CASSVRGAGDEQYF
>TRBJ2-7|TRBV20-1|many|TRBD2
TGCAGTGCCCCGGATGGACGGGAGGGCTTTGAGCAGTACTTC
CSAPDGREGFEQYF
>TRBJ1-1|TRBV12-3/TRBV12-4|few|.
TGTGCCAGCATCCGTTCAGGGGTAAACACTGAAGCTTTCTTT
CASIRSGVNTEAFF
>TRBJ1-2|TRBV10-3|.|.
TGTGCCATCAGTGAGTCGAACAGCTTATATGGCTACACCTTC
CAISESNSLYGYTF
>TRBJ2-1|TRBV6-2/TRBV6-3|.|.
TGTGCCAGCAGTTCGGACAGCCCCAAGGAGAGGGGGGGAACAACTGAGCAGTTCTTC
CASSSDSPKERGGTTEQFF
>TRBJ2-5|TRBV2|.|.
TGTGCCAGCACCCACGTGAGGGGTGAGACCCAGTACTTC
CASTHVRGETQYF
>TRBJ2-7|TRBV20-1|.|.
TGCAGTGCTAGAGACAATTCCTACGAGCAGTACTTC
CSARDNSYEQYF
>TRBJ1-1|TRBV10-3|.|.
TGTGCCATCAGTGAAGGAGGGTACACTGAAGCTTTCTTT
CAISEGGYTEAFF
>TRBJ1-1|TRBV19|.|.
TGTGCCAGTAGTATAGATCGTAACACTGAAGCTTTCTTT
CASSIDRNTEAFF
>TRBJ2-7|TRBV12-3/TRBV12-4|.|.
TGTGCCAGCAGTTTAAACGGTCCGGAGCAGTACTTC
CASSLNGPEQYF
>TRBJ1-6|TRBV19|few|.
TGTGCCAGTAGTGAGGGTGGAACTTCACCCCTCCACTTT
CASSEGGTSPLHF
>TRBJ2-3|TRBV6-1|many|.
TGTGCCAGCAGTCACGGGACATTTGCAGATACGCAGTATTTT
CASSHGTFADTQYF
>TRBJ2-4|TRBV12-3/TRBV12-4|.|.
TGTGCCAGCAGTTTAGCAGGGTTTATCGGAAACATTCAGTACTTC
CASSLAGFIGNIQYF
>TRBJ2-7|TRBV9|few|TRBD1
TGTGCCAGCAGCGACTTCGTCCGGGACAGGGCGTACGAGCAGTACTTC
CASSDFVRDRAYEQYF
>TRBJ1-2|TRBV5-1|.|.
TGCGCCAGCAGCTTGCCCTCTTATGGCTACACCTTC
CASSLPSYGYTF
>TRBJ2-5|TRBV19|.|.
TGTGCCAGTAGTACGGCACTTCAAGAGACCCAGTACTTC
CASSTALQETQYF
>TRBJ2-1|TRBV7-9|few|TRBD2
TGTGCCAGCAGCATCGTAGCGGGAGTCTACAATGAGCAGTTCTTC
CASSIVAGVYNEQFF
>TRBJ2-7|TRBV11-1|.|TRBD1
TGTGCCAGCAGCCAGGGACAGATCACCGAGCAGTACTTC
CASSQGQITEQYF
>TRBJ1-4|TRBV7-9|.|.
TGTGCCAGCAGCTTTTCTTGGGAAAAACTGTTTTTT
CASSFSWEKLFF
>TRBJ2-1|TRBV11-2|few|.
TGTGCCAGCAGCTTAGATCTCGGCGGCAATGAGCAGTTCTTC
CASSLDLGGNEQFF
>TRBJ2-4|TRBV20-1|few|.
TGCAGTGCCCCCGCAGTCCTATTTGCCAAAAACATTCAGTACTTC
CSAPAVLFAKNIQYF
>TRBJ2-3|TRBV19|.|.
TGTGCCAGTAGTAGAACGGCCGCGACGGGAGATACGCAGTATTTT
CASSRTAATGDTQYF
>TRBJ2-7|TRBV10-3|few|.
TGTGCCATCAGTGAGTCCCCCCTCGGAGGGGGTAACTACGAGCAGTACTTC
CAISESPLGGGNYEQYF
>TRBJ2-7|TRBV6-1|few|TRBD1
TGTGCCAGCAGTGCGGACAGGGGGCGGGGAGAGCAGTACTTC
CASSADRGRGEQYF
>TRBJ1-5|TRBV6-2/TRBV6-3|.|TRBD1
TGTGCCAGCAGTTACTGGGACAGGGGGCAAGACAATCAGCCCCAGCATTTT
CASSYWDRGQDNQPQHF
>TRBJ1-3|TRBV2|few|.
TGTGCCAGCAGTCGAGAGGGGATGTCTGGAAACACCATATATTTT
CASSREGMSGNTIYF
>TRBJ2-1|TRBV5-1|.|TRBD1
TGCGCCAGCAGAAATCAAGGGGACAGGGACAATGAGCAGTTCTTC
CASRNQGDRDNEQFF
>TRBJ2-1|TRBV5-1|once|TRBD1
TGCGCCAGCAGCTCAATTGGGACAGGGCAACCCAATGAGCAGTTCTTC
CASSSIGTGQPNEQFF
>TRBJ2-1|TRBV19|.|TRBD2
TGTGCCAGTAGTATTAGGGGTAGCGGGAGTTTTCGGAGTGAGCAGTTCTTC
CASSIRGSGSFRSEQFF
>TRBJ2-5|TRBV6-1|.|.
TGTGCCAGCAGTTTCAGGGGTAGGGAGACCCAGTACTTC
CASSFRGRETQYF
>TRBJ2-3|TRBV9|.|.
TGTGCCAGCAGCGTACAGGGGTACACAGATACGCAGTATTTT
CASSVQGYTDTQYF
>TRBJ2-3|TRBV7-3|many|TRBD2
TGTGCCAGCAGCTTAATCCCCACTAGCGGGAGTCGGGATACGCAGTATTTT
CASSLIPTSGSRDTQYF